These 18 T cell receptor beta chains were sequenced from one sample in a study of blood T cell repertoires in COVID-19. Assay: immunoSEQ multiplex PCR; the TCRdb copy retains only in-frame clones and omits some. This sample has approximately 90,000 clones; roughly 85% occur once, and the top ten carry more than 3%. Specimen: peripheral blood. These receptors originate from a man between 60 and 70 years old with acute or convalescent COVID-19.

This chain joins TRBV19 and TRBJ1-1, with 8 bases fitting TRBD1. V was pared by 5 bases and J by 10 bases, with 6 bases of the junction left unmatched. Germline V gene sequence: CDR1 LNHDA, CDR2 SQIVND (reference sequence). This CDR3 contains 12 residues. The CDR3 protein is CASSFDRGSAFF. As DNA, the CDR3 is TGTGCCAGTAGTTTCGACAGGGGTTCAGCTTTCTTT.

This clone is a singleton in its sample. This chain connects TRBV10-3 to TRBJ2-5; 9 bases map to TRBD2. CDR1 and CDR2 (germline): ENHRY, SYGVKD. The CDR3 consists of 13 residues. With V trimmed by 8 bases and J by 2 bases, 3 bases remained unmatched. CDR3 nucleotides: TGTGCCATCGGTCTAGCGGGACAAGAGACCCAGTACTTC. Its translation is CAIGLAGQETQYF.

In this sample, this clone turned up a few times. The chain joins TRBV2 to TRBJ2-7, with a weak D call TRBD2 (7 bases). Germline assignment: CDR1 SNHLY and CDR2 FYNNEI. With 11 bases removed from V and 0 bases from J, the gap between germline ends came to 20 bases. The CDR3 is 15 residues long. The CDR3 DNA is TGTGCCCGCCCGTTTGGGGGGGACAACTCCTACGAGCAGTACTTC. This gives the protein CARPFGGDNSYEQYF.

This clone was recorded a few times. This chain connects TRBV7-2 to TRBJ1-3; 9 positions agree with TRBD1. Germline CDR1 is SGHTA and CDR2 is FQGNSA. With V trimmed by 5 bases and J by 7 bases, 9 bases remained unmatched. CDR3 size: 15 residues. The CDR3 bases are TGTGCCAGCAGCCCCCGCCGGGGGACAGGGAACACCATATATTTT. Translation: CASSPRRGTGNTIYF.

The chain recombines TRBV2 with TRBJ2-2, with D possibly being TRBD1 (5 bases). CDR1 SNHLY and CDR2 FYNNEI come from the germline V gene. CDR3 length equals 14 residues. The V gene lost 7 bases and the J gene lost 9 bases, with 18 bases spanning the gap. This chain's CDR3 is CASTQGVDGRELFF. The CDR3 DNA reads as TGTGCCAGCACCCAAGGGGTGGACGGACGGGAGCTGTTTTTT.

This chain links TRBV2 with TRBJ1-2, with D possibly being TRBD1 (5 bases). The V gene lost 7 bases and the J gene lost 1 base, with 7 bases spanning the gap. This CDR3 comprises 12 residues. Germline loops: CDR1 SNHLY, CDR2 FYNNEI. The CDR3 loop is CASIRDNYGYTF. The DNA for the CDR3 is TGTGCCAGCATCAGGGATAACTATGGCTACACCTTC.

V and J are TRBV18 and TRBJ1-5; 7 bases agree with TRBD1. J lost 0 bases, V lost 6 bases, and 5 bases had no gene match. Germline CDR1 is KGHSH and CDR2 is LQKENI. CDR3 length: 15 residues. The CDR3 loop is CASSLGTDSNQPQHF. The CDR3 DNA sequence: TGTGCCAGCTCCCTCGGGACAGATAGCAATCAGCCCCAGCATTTT.

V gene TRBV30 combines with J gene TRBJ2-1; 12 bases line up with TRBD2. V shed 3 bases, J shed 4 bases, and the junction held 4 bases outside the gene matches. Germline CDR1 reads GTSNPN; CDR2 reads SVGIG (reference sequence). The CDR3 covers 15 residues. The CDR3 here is CAWSPGLAGYNEQFF. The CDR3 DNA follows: TGTGCCTGGAGCCCGGGACTAGCGGGTTACAATGAGCAGTTCTTC.

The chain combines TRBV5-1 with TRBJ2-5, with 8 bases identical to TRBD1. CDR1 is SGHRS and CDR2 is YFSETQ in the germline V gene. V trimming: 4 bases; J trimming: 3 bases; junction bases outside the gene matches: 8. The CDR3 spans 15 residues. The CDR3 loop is CASSRGPTGEETQYF. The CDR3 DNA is TGCGCCAGCAGCCGGGGCCCGACAGGGGAAGAGACCCAGTACTTC.

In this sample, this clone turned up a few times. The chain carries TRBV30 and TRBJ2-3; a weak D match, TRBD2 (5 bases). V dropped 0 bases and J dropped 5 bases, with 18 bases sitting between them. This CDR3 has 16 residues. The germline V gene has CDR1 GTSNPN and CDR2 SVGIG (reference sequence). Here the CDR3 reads CAWSVHRVARGDTQYF. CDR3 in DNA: TGTGCCTGGAGTGTACATCGAGTTGCTCGGGGAGATACGCAGTATTTT.

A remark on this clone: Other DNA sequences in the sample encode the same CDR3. CDR3 DNA sequence: TGTGCCAGCTCACCGACAGGGCAAGAGACCCAGTACTTC. Translated: CASSPTGQETQYF. This chain joins TRBV18 and TRBJ2-5, with 7 nucleotides matching TRBD1. Trimming took 3 bases from V and 2 from J; bases not matched to a gene: 0. The CDR3 contains 13 residues. Per the germline V gene, CDR1 is KGHSH and CDR2 is LQKENI.

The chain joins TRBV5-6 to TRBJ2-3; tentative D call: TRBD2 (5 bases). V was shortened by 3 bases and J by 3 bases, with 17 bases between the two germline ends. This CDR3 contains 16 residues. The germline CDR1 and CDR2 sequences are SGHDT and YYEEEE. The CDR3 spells CASSSGVDLGTDTQYF. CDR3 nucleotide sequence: TGTGCCAGCAGCTCCGGGGTAGACCTTGGGACAGATACGCAGTATTTT.

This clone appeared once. CDR3 in DNA: TGTGCCAGCAGCTTAGAGGGGGCTAGCAATCAGCCCCAGCATTTT. Its translation is CASSLEGASNQPQHF. V and J are TRBV7-8 and TRBJ1-5, with 7 bases lining up with TRBD1. With V trimmed by 1 base and J by 0 bases, 0 bases remained unmatched. The CDR3 consists of 15 residues. The germline gives CDR1 SGHVS, CDR2 FQNEAQ.

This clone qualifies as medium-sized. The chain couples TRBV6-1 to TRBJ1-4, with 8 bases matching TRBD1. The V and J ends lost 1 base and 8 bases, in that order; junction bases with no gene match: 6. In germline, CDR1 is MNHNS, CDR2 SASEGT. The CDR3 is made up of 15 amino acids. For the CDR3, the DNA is TGTGCCAGCAGTGAAGGAGACAGGGGTAGCGAAAAACTGTTTTTT. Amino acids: CASSEGDRGSEKLFF.

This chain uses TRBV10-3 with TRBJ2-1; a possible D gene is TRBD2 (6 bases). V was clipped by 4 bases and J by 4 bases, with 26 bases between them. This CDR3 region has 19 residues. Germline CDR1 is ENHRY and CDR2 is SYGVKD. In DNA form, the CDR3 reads TGTGCCATCAGTGTTGGCAGTCGGGGTGGAACCCGGGGGTACAATGAGCAGTTCTTC. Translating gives CAISVGSRGGTRGYNEQFF.

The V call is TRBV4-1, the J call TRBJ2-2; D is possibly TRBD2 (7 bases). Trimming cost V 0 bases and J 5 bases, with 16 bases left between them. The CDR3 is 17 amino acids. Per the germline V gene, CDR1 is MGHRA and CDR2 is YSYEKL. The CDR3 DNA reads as TGCGCCAGCAGCCAAGATAATCGGGGGGCAGGTACCGGGGAGCTGTTTTTT. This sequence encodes CASSQDNRGAGTGELFF.

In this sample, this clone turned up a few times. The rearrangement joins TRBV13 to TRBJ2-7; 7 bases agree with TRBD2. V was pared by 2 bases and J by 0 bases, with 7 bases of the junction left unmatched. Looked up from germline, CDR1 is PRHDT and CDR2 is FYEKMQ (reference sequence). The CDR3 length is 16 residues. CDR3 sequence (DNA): TGTGCCAGCAGCTTAATAAGGGAGGGAAGCTCCTACGAGCAGTACTTC. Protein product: CASSLIREGSSYEQYF.

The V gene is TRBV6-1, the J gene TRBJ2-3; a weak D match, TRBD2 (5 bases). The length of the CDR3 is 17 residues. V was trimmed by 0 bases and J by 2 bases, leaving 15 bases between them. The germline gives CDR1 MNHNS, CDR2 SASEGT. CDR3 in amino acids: CASSEARYGRDTDTQYF. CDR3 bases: TGTGCCAGCAGTGAAGCGAGGTACGGTCGGGACACAGATACGCAGTATTTT.